Given below is one T cell receptor (beta chain) in context. The sample comes from a study of human T cells and chemical hapten exposure. Trimming removed 6 bases from V and 5 bases from J; junction bases left unmatched: 4. CDR1 ENHRY and CDR2 SYGVKD come from the germline V gene. The CDR3 has 12 amino acids. TCRdb reprocessed the RACE reads via MiXCR and lists one record per CDR3 protein. In the table there are about 41,000 distinct CDR3 sequences, about 4.5% of which are singletons. Time point of the sample: healthy volunteer bleed at 2 weeks. Extraction of total RNA was performed on unfractionated whole blood.

The origin of this receptor is a human donor in good health. Some clones in this sample may be carry-over from other donors' samples. The chain employs TRBV10-3 and TRBJ2-7, with TRBD1 matching over 7 bases. Sequencing was done on a sample of whole blood. The CDR3 loop is CAIRTTGNEQYF. Written as DNA, the CDR3 is TGTGCCATCAGGACGACAGGGAACGAGCAGTACTTC.